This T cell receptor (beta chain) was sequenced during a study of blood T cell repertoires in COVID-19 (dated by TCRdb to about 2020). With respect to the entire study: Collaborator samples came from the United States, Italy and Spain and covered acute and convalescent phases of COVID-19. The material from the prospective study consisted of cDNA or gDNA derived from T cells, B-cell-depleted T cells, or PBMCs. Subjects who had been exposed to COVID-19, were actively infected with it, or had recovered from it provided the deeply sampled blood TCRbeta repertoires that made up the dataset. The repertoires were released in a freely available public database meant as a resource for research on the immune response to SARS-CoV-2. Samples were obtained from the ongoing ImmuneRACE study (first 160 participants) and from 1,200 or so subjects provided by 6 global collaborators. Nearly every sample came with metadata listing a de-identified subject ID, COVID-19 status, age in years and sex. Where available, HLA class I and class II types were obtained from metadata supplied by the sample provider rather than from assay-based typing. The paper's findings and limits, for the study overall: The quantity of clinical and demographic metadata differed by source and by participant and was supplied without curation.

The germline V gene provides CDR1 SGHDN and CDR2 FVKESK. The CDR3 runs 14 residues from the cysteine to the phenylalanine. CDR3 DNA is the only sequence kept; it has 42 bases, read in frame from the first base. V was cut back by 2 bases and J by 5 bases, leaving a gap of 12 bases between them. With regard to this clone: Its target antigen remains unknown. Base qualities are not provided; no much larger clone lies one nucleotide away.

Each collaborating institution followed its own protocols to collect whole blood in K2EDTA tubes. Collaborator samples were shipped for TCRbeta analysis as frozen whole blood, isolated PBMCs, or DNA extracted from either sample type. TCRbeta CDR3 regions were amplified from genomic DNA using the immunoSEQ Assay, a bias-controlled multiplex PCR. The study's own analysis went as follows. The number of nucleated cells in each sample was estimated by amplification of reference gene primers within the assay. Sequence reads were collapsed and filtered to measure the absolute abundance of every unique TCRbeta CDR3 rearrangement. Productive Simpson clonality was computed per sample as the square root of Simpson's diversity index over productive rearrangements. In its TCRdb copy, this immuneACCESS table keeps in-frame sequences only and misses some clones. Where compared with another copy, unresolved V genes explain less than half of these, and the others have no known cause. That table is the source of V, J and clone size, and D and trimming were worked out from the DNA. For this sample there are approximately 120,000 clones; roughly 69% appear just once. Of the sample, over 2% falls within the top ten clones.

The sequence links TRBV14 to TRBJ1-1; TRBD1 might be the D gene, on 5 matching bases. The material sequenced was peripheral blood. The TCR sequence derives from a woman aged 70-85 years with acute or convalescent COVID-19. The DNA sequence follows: TGTGCCAGCAGCCAAAGGGGTGATGGGACTGAAGCTTTCTTT. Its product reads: CASSQRGDGTEAFF.